A single sample is the source of the 19 T cell receptor beta chains below, sequenced in a study of shared clonotypes between healthy human individuals. The repertoire was sequenced with immunoSEQ multiplex PCR; TCRdb's copy has only in-frame clones and lacks some. Of fewer than 550,000 clones in the sample, around 79% were seen once. The sequencing input was PBMCs. The receptors were sampled from a woman between 40 and 50 years old in good health. Some clones in this sample may be carry-over from other donors' samples.

This clone has more than one count but fewer than ten. J is TRBJ2-6 and V is TRBV2; D ambiguous. The V end lost 5 bases, the J end lost 1 base, and 6 bases lay between the germline ends. The CDR3 consists of 14 residues. Germline V lookup: CDR1 SNHLY, CDR2 FYNNEI. The CDR3 bases are TGTGCCAGCAGTCGAGAATCTGGGGCCAACGTCCTGACTTTC. Its protein product is CASSRESGANVLTF.

V and J are TRBV4-1 and TRBJ2-2; perhaps TRBD1 as D (6 bases). Between the trimmed V and J ends, which lost 4 bases and 1 base, there was a span of 13 bases. The CDR3 covers 16 residues. Germline CDR1 is MGHRA and CDR2 is YSYEKL. The CDR3: CASSRPQDRNTGELFF. CDR3 nucleotide sequence: TGCGCCAGCAGCCGTCCACAGGACAGGAACACCGGGGAGCTGTTTTTT.

The chain couples TRBV19 to TRBJ1-4; TRBD1 matches at 8 bases. V lost 10 bases to trimming and J lost 7 bases; unmatched junction nucleotides: 8. CDR1 and CDR2 (germline): LNHDA, SQIVND (reference sequence). The CDR3 is made up of 13 amino acids. The CDR3 region is CATNRGIGEKLFF. The CDR3 DNA reads as TGTGCCACAAACAGGGGGATAGGTGAAAAACTGTTTTTT.

CDR3 in DNA: TGTGCCAGCAGCCAAGTAGCGGACCCTAGGGAGCAGTACTTC. Protein product: CASSQVADPREQYF. The rearrangement uses TRBV4-2 and TRBJ2-7, with TRBD2 as a possible D gene (6 bases). V shed 1 base and J shed 7 bases, with 14 bases lying between them. Germline lookup yields CDR1 LGHNA and CDR2 YNFKEQ. This CDR3 spans 14 amino acids.

The genes are TRBV9 and TRBJ2-5, with 9 bases fitting TRBD2. The germline CDR1 and CDR2 sequences are SGDLS and YYNGEE. V shed 0 bases, J shed 5 bases, and the junction held 2 bases outside the gene matches. This CDR3 is built from 14 residues. The CDR3 bases are TGTGCCAGCAGCGTAGCCGGACTAGCGGAGACCCAGTACTTC. It encodes CASSVAGLAETQYF.

The rearrangement links TRBV5-1 to TRBJ2-1, with D possibly being TRBD1 or TRBD2 (5 bases each). The CDR3 length is 13 residues. Trimming pared 0 bases from V and 9 bases from J, leaving 10 bases between. Germline CDR1 SGHRS, CDR2 YFSETQ. CDR3 protein: CASSLEGGTEQFF. As DNA, the CDR3 is TGCGCCAGCAGCTTGGAGGGTGGGACTGAGCAGTTCTTC.

The chain couples TRBV7-6 to TRBJ2-7; 10 bases line up with TRBD2. This CDR3 has 19 amino acids. Germline V gives CDR1 SGHVS, CDR2 FNYEAQ. V lost 5 bases to trimming and J lost 2 bases; unmatched junction nucleotides: 18. This chain's CDR3 is CASSPLRTVSGRLTYEQYF. The CDR3 DNA follows: TGTGCCAGCAGCCCCCTCCGGACGGTTAGCGGGAGGCTCACCTACGAGCAGTACTTC.

The chain carries TRBV11-2 and TRBJ2-1, with TRBD2 matching 8 bases. V lost 5 bases to trimming and J lost 1 base; unmatched junction nucleotides: 4. CDR1 and CDR2 from the germline V gene are SGHAT and FQNNGV. CDR3 size: 15 residues. CDR3 amino acids: CASSRAGVSYNEQFF. In DNA, the CDR3 is TGTGCCAGCAGCAGAGCGGGAGTTTCCTACAATGAGCAGTTCTTC.

The V and J genes are TRBV19 and TRBJ2-2; no reliable D call. V gave up 0 bases and J gave up 2 bases, with 4 bases separating them. Germline V gene data show CDR1 as LNHDA and CDR2 as SQIVND (reference sequence). CDR3 length: 14 amino acids. CDR3 DNA sequence: TGTGCCAGTAGTATAGAACTTAACACCGGGGAGCTGTTTTTT. Translating gives CASSIELNTGELFF.

This chain connects TRBV7-2 to TRBJ2-4, with D perhaps TRBD1 or TRBD2 (5 bases each). V shed 4 bases and J shed 9 bases, with 19 bases lying between them. Germline CDR1 reads SGHTA; CDR2 reads FQGNSA. This CDR3 has 15 residues. The DNA for the CDR3 is TGTGCCAGCAGCTGGGATGGGGGTAGGGGTGGCATTCAGTACTTC. Its protein is CASSWDGGRGGIQYF.

This chain connects TRBV18 to TRBJ2-7; 9 bases are a match to TRBD1. Germline CDR1 KGHSH, CDR2 LQKENI. This CDR3 comprises 17 residues. The ends lost 2 bases at V and 6 bases at J; junction bases unmatched: 14. The CDR3: CASSPDPPGQGRSEQYF. Here the CDR3 DNA reads TGTGCCAGCTCACCAGACCCTCCGGGACAGGGCCGGTCCGAGCAGTACTTC.

The rearrangement uses TRBV7-3 and TRBJ2-5; TRBD2 matches at 7 bases. The CDR3 totals 13 residues. Per germline, CDR1 SGHTA and CDR2 FQGTGA. The ends lost 3 bases at V and 3 bases at J; junction bases unmatched: 1. The CDR3 DNA reads TGTGCCAGCAGCTTTGCGGGAGAAGAGACCCAGTACTTC. Residues: CASSFAGEETQYF.

This clone appeared once. The chain joins TRBV18 to TRBJ2-7, with 7 bases that match TRBD2. J gave up 5 bases and V 8 bases, and 9 bases lay outside the gene matches. The CDR3 runs to 13 residues. Germline loops: CDR1 KGHSH, CDR2 LQKENI. CDR3 residues: CASGAGVSDEQYF. DNA of the CDR3: TGTGCCAGCGGGGCGGGAGTCTCGGACGAGCAGTACTTC. Full variable domain (missing parts from reference TRBV18 and TRBJ2-7): NAGVMQNPRHLVRRRGQEARLRCSPMKGHSHVYWYRQLPEEGLKFMVYLQKENIIDESGMPKERFSAEFPKEGPSILRIQQVVRGDSAAYFCASGAGVSDEQYFGPGTRLTVT.

The J gene is TRBJ2-7, the V gene TRBV7-8, with TRBD2 matching over 9 bases. The CDR3 loop spans 15 amino acids. Germline V CDR1 and CDR2: SGHVS, FQNEAQ. The junction had 6 bases not matched to a gene; V was cut back by 0 bases and J by 6 bases. Here the CDR3 reads CASSLARGGRGEQYF. The CDR3 DNA is TGTGCCAGCAGCTTAGCGCGGGGCGGGAGGGGCGAGCAGTACTTC. The full variable domain, with the rest looked up from reference TRBV7-8 and TRBJ2-7, is GAGVSQSPRYKVAKRGQDVALRCDPISGHVSLFWYQQALGQGPEFLTYFQNEAQLDKSGLPSDRFFAERPEGSVSTLKIQRTQQEDSAVYLCASSLARGGRGEQYFGPGTRLTVT.

The chain joins TRBV30 to TRBJ2-3; 9 bases align to TRBD2. Losses at the gene ends were 8 bases for V and 4 bases for J; bases not matched to a gene: 13. CDR3 length equals 15 residues. Germline lookup yields CDR1 GTSNPN and CDR2 SVGIG (reference sequence). The CDR3 DNA reads TGTGCCGCATCGAGGGCGGGAGGGCCCTCAGATACGCAGTATTTT. Translating it yields CAASRAGGPSDTQYF.

Judged by abundance, this clone is medium-sized. Additional DNA sequences in this sample encode the identical CDR3. The V gene is TRBV10-2, the J gene TRBJ2-7; D assignment may be TRBD1 or TRBD2 (5 bases each). V was shortened by 8 bases and J by 0 bases, with 17 bases between the two germline ends. The CDR3 runs 15 residues. Germline CDR1 is WSHSY and CDR2 is SAAADI. The CDR3 region has the DNA TGCGCCAGCGGGGGAATTTGGGGAAACTCCTACGAGCAGTACTTC. This encodes CASGGIWGNSYEQYF.

The chain's CDR3 is CAGNEKLFF. DNA for the CDR3: TGCGCCGGGAATGAAAAACTGTTTTTT. J is TRBJ1-4 and V is TRBV4-1; no reliable D call. Between the trimmed V and J ends, which lost 11 bases and 5 bases, there was a span of 3 bases. The CDR3 is 9 amino acids. CDR1 is MGHRA and CDR2 is YSYEKL in the germline V gene.

The rearrangement links TRBV6-6 to TRBJ1-2, with 7 nucleotides matching TRBD1. J gave up 8 bases and V 6 bases, and 3 bases lay outside the gene matches. CDR3 length: 11 amino acids. From germline, CDR1 is MNHNY and CDR2 SVGAGI (reference sequence). The CDR3 coding sequence is TGTGCCAGCAGGGAGGGGGCGGGCTACACCTTC. Its translation is CASREGAGYTF.

As to this clone: Germline and junction disagree at one end, which may indicate a read error. J is TRBJ1-5 and V is TRBV6-5, with TRBD1 as a possible D gene (5 bases). Per the germline V gene, CDR1 is MNHEY and CDR2 is SVGAGI. CDR3 length equals 14 residues. CDR3 nucleotide sequence: TGTACCAGCAGTTACCTGGGGGGGAATCAGCCCCAGCATTTT. Amino acid sequence: CTSSYLGGNQPQHF.